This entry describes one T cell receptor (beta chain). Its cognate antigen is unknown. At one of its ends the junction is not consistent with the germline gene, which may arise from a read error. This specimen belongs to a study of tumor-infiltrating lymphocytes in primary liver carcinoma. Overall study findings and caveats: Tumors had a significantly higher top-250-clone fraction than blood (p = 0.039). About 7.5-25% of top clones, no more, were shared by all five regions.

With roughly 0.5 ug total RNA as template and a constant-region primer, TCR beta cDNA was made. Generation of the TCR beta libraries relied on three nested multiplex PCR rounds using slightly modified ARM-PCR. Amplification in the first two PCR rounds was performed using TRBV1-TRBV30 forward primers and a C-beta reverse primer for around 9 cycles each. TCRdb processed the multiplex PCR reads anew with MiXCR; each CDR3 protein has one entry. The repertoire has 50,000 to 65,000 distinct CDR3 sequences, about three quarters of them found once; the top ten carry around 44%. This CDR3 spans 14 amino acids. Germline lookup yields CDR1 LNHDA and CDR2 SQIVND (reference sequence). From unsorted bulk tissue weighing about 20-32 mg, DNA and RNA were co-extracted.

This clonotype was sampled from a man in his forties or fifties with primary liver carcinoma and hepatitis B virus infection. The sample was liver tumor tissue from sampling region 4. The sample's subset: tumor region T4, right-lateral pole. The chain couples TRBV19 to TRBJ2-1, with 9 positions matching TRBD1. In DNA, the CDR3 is TGTTCCAGTAGTCCCGGCACAGGGGGCGATGAGCAGTTCTTC. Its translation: CSSSPGTGGDEQFF.